The clone carrying this T cell receptor beta chain was seen ten or more times. Each CDR3 protein gets one entry after TCRdb re-called the RT-PCR reads with MiXCR. The sample includes about 700,000 distinct CDR3 sequences, approximately 15% seen only once; the top ten take 3.6%. Material for sequencing was memory CD4+ T cells from blood. The clonotype comes from a female donor in good health, serving as a healthy control.

CDR3 coding DNA: TGCGCCAGCAGCGCAGGGAATGGAGATACGCAGTATTTT. It yields the protein CASSAGNGDTQYF. The chain is built from TRBV5-1 and TRBJ2-3, with a weak D call TRBD1 (5 bases). V was pared by 4 bases and J by 5 bases, with 11 bases between. CDR1 is SGHRS, CDR2 YFSETQ, per germline. The CDR3 is 13 amino acids.